The rows below give T cell receptor beta chains drawn from one sample of a study of CD8 T cells in ankylosing spondylitis. MiXCR, run by TCRdb on the 5' RACE reads, gives a single entry per CDR3 protein. The sample has some 350,000 distinct CDR3 sequences; about 14% are singletons. The sequenced sample was blood, either unsorted or a sorted T cell fraction (not recorded which). These receptors all stem from a male donor with ankylosing spondylitis or in good health (not recorded which). CDR3s include the opening cysteine and the closing phenylalanine or tryptophan. D genes are given only for firm matches. Not every row has a clone size; where given, it reads once, few, many or a size class.

clone_size d_call j_call v_call cdr3_nt cdr3_aa
few TRBD2 TRBJ2-1 TRBV4-1 TGCGCCAGCAGCCTCGGGGGGGGTAGAAATGAGCAGTTCTTC CASSLGGGRNEQFF
NA NA TRBJ2-1 TRBV5-4 TGTGCCAGCAGCAGCACCGGGATGCTGTTCAATGAGCAGTTCTTC CASSSTGMLFNEQFF
NA NA TRBJ2-2 TRBV3-1 TGTGCCAGCAGCCAATCCGGGATCCTGACGACCGGGGAGCTGTTTTTT CASSQSGILTTGELFF
NA NA TRBJ2-7 TRBV10-2 TGCGCCAGCAGGGAACTTGGGGCTGCCTACGAGCAGTACTTC CASRELGAAYEQYF
NA TRBD2 TRBJ2-1 TRBV20-1 TGCAGTACCCGACTAGCGGGGGACAATGAGCAGTTCTTC CSTRLAGDNEQFF
few NA TRBJ2-7 TRBV5-5 TGTGCCAGCAGCTTGGCCCCGACAGCAGCATACGAGCAGTACTTC CASSLAPTAAYEQYF
NA TRBD2 TRBJ2-5 TRBV5-1 TGCGCCAGCAGCTCCGCTAGCGGAGAAGAGACCCAGTACTTC CASSSASGEETQYF
NA TRBD1 TRBJ2-5 TRBV5-1 TGCGCCAGCAGCTGGGGGCTGAGGACAGGGAAAGAGACCCAGTACTTC CASSWGLRTGKETQYF
few NA TRBJ2-4 TRBV20-1 TGCAGTGCAGTTGAGGGTGGGAACATTCAGTACTTC CSAVEGGNIQYF
NA NA TRBJ2-3 TRBV12-3/TRBV12-4 TGTGCCAGCAGTTTAGCGAAAACAGGATGGACAGATACGCAGTATTTT CASSLAKTGWTDTQYF
NA TRBD2 TRBJ2-2 TRBV5-1 TGCGCCAGCAGGGGAGGGGCGAGCACCGGGGAGCTGTTTTTT CASRGGASTGELFF
few NA TRBJ2-5 TRBV7-2 TGTGCCAGCAGCGTCTACAGGGATCAGACCCAGTACTTC CASSVYRDQTQYF
few NA TRBJ2-7 TRBV4-1 TGCGCCAGCAGCCAAGAGGTGATGGTAGAGAGGCCCTACGAGCAGTACTTC CASSQEVMVERPYEQYF
NA TRBD2 TRBJ2-2 TRBV12-3/TRBV12-4 TGTGCCAGCAGTTTACGGACTAGGGGCGAGCTGTTTTTT CASSLRTRGELFF
NA NA TRBJ1-5 TRBV25-1 TGTGCCAGCAGTGTTTTGCATCAGCCCCAGCATTTT CASSVLHQPQHF
NA TRBD1 TRBJ2-2 TRBV6-2/TRBV6-3 TGTGCCAGCCAGTCCCCGGGACAGGGGAACACCGGGGAGCTGTTTTTT CASQSPGQGNTGELFF
NA NA TRBJ1-2 TRBV12-3/TRBV12-4 TGTGCCAGCAGTTCCTATGTCGGGGGAGAATCTAACTATGGCTACACCTTC CASSSYVGGESNYGYTF